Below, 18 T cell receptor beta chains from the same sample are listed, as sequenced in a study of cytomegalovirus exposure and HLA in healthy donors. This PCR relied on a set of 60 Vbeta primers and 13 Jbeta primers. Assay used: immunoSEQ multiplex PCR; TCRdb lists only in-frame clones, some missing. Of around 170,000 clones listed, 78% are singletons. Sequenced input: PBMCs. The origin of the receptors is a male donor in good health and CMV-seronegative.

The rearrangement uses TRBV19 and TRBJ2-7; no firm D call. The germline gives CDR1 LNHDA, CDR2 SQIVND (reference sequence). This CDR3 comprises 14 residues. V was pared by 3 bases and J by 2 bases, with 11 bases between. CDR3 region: CASSIQTGTYEQYF. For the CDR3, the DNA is TGTGCCAGTAGTATTCAAACGGGTACCTACGAGCAGTACTTC.

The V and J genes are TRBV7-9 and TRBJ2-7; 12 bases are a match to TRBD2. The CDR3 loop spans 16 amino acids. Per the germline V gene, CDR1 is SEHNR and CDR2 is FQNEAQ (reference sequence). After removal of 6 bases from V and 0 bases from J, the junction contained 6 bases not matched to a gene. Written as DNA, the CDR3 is TGTGCCAGCAGAGATACTAGCGGGGGGAGCTCCTACGAGCAGTACTTC. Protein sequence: CASRDTSGGSSYEQYF.

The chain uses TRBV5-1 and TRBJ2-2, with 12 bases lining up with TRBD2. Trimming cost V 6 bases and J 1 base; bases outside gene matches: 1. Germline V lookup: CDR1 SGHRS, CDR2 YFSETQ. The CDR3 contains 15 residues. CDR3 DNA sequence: TGCGCCAGCAAACTAGCGGGAGGGAACACCGGGGAGCTGTTTTTT. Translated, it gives CASKLAGGNTGELFF.

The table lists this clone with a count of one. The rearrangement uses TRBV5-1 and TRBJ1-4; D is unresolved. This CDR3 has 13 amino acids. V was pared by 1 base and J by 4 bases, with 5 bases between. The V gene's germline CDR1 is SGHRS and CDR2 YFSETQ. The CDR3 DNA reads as TGCGCCAGCAGCTTGAGCCTTAATGAAAAACTGTTTTTT. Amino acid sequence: CASSLSLNEKLFF.

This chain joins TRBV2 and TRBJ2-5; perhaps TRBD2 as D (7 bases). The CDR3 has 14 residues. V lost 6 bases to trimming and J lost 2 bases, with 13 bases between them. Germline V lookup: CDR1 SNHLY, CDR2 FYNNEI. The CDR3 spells CASRGAGAQETQYF. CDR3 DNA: TGTGCCAGCAGGGGGGCGGGGGCACAAGAGACCCAGTACTTC.

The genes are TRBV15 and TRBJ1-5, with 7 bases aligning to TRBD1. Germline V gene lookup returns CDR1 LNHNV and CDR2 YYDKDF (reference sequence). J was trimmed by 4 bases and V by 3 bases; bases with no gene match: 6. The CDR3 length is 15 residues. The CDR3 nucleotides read TGTGCCACCAGCAGCCACCGGGACAGTAATCAGCCCCAGCATTTT. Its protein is CATSSHRDSNQPQHF.

CDR3 sequence (DNA): TGTGCCAGCAGTTTCCCAGGACAGCAAGAGACCCAGTACTTC. Translated, it gives CASSFPGQQETQYF. This rearrangement joins TRBV28 to TRBJ2-5; tentatively, D is TRBD1 (6 bases). The length of the CDR3 is 14 residues. V lost 3 bases and J 2 bases, leaving 10 bases between the germline ends. Germline V gene sequence: CDR1 MDHEN, CDR2 SYDVKM.

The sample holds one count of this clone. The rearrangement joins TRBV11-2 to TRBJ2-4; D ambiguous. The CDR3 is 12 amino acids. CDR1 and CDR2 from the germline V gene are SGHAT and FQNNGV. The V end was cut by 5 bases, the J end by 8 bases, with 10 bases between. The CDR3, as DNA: TGTGCCAGCAGCGCCGACACTGACATTCAGTACTTC. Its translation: CASSADTDIQYF. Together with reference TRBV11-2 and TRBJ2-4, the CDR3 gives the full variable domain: EAGVAQSPRYKIIEKRQSVAFWCNPISGHATLYWYQQILGQGPKLLIQFQNNGVVDDSQLPKDRFSAERLKGVDSTLKIQPAKLEDSAVYLCASSADTDIQYFGAGTRLSVL.

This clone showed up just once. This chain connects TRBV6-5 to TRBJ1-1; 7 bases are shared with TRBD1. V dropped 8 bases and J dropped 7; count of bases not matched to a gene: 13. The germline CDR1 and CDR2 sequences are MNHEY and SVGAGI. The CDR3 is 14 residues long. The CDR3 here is CASARQGGVSEAFF. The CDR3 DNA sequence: TGTGCCAGCGCTCGCCAGGGGGGAGTGAGTGAAGCTTTCTTT.

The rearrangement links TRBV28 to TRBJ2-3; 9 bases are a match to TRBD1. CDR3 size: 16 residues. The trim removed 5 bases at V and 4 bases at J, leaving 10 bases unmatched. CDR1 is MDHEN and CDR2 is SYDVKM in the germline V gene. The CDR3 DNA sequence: TGTGCCAGCAGTCCTAATACACAGGGGGCAGCAGATACGCAGTATTTT. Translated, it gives CASSPNTQGAADTQYF.

CDR3 amino acids: CASSSSGGNNYEQYF. In DNA form, the CDR3 reads TGCGCCAGCAGCTCCAGCGGGGGGAACAACTACGAGCAGTACTTC. V and J are TRBV5-1 and TRBJ2-7; the match to TRBD2 covers 9 bases. Germline CDR1 reads SGHRS; CDR2 reads YFSETQ. V shed 3 bases, J shed 3 bases, and the junction held 7 bases outside the gene matches. This CDR3 contains 15 residues. Based on the CDR3 plus reference TRBV5-1 and TRBJ2-7, the full variable domain is KAGVTQTPRYLIKTRGQQVTLSCSPISGHRSVSWYQQTPGQGLQFLFEYFSETQRNKGNFPGRFSGRQFSNSRSEMNVSTLELGDSALYLCASSSSGGNNYEQYFGPGTRLTVT.

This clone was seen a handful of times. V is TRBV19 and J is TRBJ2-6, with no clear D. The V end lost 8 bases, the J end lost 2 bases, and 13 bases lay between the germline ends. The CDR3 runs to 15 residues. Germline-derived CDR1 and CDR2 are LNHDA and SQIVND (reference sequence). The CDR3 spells CASSDPRAGANVLTF. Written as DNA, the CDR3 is TGTGCCAGTTCCGACCCCCGGGCTGGGGCCAACGTCCTGACTTTC.

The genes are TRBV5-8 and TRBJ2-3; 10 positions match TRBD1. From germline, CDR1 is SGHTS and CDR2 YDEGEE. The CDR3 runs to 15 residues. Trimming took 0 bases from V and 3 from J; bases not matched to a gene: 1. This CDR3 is CASSLGDRGTDTQYF. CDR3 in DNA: TGTGCCAGCAGCTTGGGGGACAGGGGAACAGATACGCAGTATTTT.

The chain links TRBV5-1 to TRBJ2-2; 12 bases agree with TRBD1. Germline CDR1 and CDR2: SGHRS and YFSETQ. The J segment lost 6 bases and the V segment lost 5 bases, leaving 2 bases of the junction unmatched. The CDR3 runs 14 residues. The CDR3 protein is CASRGQGASGELFF. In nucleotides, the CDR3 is TGCGCCAGCAGGGGACAGGGGGCATCCGGGGAGCTGTTTTTT. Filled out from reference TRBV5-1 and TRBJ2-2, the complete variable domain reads KAGVTQTPRYLIKTRGQQVTLSCSPISGHRSVSWYQQTPGQGLQFLFEYFSETQRNKGNFPGRFSGRQFSNSRSEMNVSTLELGDSALYLCASRGQGASGELFFGEGSRLTVL.

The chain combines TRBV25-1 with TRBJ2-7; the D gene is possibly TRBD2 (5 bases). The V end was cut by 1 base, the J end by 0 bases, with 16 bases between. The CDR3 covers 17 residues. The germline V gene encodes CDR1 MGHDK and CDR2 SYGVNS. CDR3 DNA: TGTGCCAGCAGTGAATCAGGCCGGCTAGCCAGCTCCTACGAGCAGTACTTC. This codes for CASSESGRLASSYEQYF.

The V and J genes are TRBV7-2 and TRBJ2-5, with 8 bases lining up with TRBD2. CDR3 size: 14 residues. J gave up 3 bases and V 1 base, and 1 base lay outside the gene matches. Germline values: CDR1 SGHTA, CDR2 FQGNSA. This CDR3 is CASSLGLAKETQYF. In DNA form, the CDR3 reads TGTGCCAGCAGCTTAGGACTAGCGAAAGAGACCCAGTACTTC.

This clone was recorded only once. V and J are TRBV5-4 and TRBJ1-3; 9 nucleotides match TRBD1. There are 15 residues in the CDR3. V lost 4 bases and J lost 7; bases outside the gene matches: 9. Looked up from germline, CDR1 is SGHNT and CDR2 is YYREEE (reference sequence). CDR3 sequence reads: CASSTQGQGSNTIYF. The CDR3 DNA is TGTGCCAGCAGCACCCAGGGACAGGGCAGCAACACCATATATTTT.

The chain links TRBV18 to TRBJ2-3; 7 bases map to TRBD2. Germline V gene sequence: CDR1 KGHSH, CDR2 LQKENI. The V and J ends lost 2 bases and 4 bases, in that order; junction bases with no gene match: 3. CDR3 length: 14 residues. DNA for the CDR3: TGTGCCAGCTCACCATCACTAGCGTCAGATACGCAGTATTTT. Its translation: CASSPSLASDTQYF.